A single sample gave rise to the 18 T cell receptor beta chains below, sequenced in a study of blood T cell repertoires in COVID-19. Generated by immunoSEQ multiplex PCR, the TCRdb table keeps only in-frame clones and is missing some. The sample yields more than 80,000 clones, around 88% seen once. Specimen: peripheral blood. The receptors derive from a woman aged 55 to 70 with COVID-19, enrolled during active disease.

This sequence joins TRBV10-1 and TRBJ2-1; D may be TRBD1 (6 bases). Germline V gene lookup returns CDR1 WNHNN and CDR2 SYGVQD (reference sequence). V lost 3 bases to trimming and J lost 1 base, with 10 bases between them. This CDR3 spans 15 amino acids. CDR3 sequence: CASSEARGSYNEQFF. CDR3 bases: TGCGCCAGCAGTGAAGCCAGGGGTTCCTACAATGAGCAGTTCTTC.

This clone appeared a single time. The V call is TRBV7-2, the J call TRBJ1-2; possible D gene TRBD1, 6 bases. The CDR3 sequence is 15 residues long. The V gene's germline CDR1 is SGHTA and CDR2 FQGNSA. V lost 1 base, J lost 4 bases, and 13 bases lay in between. The CDR3 DNA reads as TGTGCCAGCAGCTTAGAAGGGGGGGCGGGCTATGGCTACACCTTC. Amino acid sequence: CASSLEGGAGYGYTF.

V gene TRBV5-1 combines with J gene TRBJ2-7; D may be TRBD2 (5 bases). V lost 1 base and J 7 bases, leaving 18 bases between the germline ends. Per the germline V gene, CDR1 is SGHRS and CDR2 is YFSETQ. The CDR3 is 15 residues long. The CDR3 DNA sequence: TGCGCCAGCAGCTTGTTTCCGGGGATCGTGCGGGAGCAGTACTTC. Protein product: CASSLFPGIVREQYF.

Only a few counts were recorded for this clone. The CDR3: CASSLAMEAFF. In DNA, the CDR3 is TGTGCCAGTAGTTTAGCCATGGAAGCTTTCTTT. The chain is built from TRBV19 and TRBJ1-1; D not certain. V was clipped by 5 bases and J by 8 bases, with 9 bases between them. Germline CDR1 reads LNHDA; CDR2 reads SQIVND (reference sequence). The CDR3 covers 11 residues.

This clone was observed once. The chain carries TRBV7-3 and TRBJ2-7, with D possibly being TRBD1 (5 bases). The length of the CDR3 is 15 residues. CDR1 and CDR2 (germline): SGHTA, FQGTGA. V lost 5 bases to trimming and J lost 2 bases, with 16 bases between them. The CDR3 bases are TGTGCCAGCAGCCCGAGACGAGACAGTACCTACGAGCAGTACTTC. As protein: CASSPRRDSTYEQYF.

In this sample, this clone turned up once. This chain uses TRBV14 with TRBJ1-1; D is perhaps TRBD1 (6 bases). This CDR3 is built from 16 residues. CDR1 is SGHDN and CDR2 is FVKESK in the germline V gene. Trimming removed 2 bases from V and 2 bases from J, with 15 bases in between. The CDR3 sequence is CASSQSGTIINTEAFF. In DNA form, the CDR3 reads TGTGCCAGCAGCCAATCCGGGACAATAATAAACACTGAAGCTTTCTTT.

This clone was counted a few times. The chain links TRBV3-1 (or the pseudogene TRBV3-2) to TRBJ1-4, with D possibly TRBD1 on 5 matching bases. V was clipped by 5 bases and J by 0 bases, with 10 bases between them. The CDR3 length is 15 residues. The V gene's germline CDR1 is LGHDT and CDR2 YNNKEL (reference sequence). The CDR3 region has the DNA TGTGCCAGCAGCTATACAGGTACAACTAATGAAAAACTGTTTTTT. This gives the protein CASSYTGTTNEKLFF.

V usage is TRBV5-1 and J usage is TRBJ2-7; D possibly corresponds to TRBD1 (6 bases). The V gene lost 6 bases and the J gene lost 1 base, with 14 bases spanning the gap. Germline loops: CDR1 SGHRS, CDR2 YFSETQ. The CDR3 covers 14 residues. The CDR3 sequence is CASTQDSRSYEQYF. DNA of the CDR3: TGCGCCAGCACCCAGGACAGCCGTTCCTACGAGCAGTACTTC.

The chain combines TRBV2 with TRBJ2-5; possibly TRBD1 for D (7 bases). The CDR3 covers 14 residues. Per the germline V gene, CDR1 is SNHLY and CDR2 is FYNNEI. V lost 2 bases and J 5 bases, leaving 12 bases between the germline ends. In DNA, the CDR3 is TGTGCCAGCAGTGAAACGACAGGGAGGGAGACCCAGTACTTC. Translation: CASSETTGRETQYF.

The chain recombines TRBV5-6 with TRBJ2-7; 11 bases fit TRBD1. The CDR3 loop spans 14 amino acids. Per the germline V gene, CDR1 is SGHDT and CDR2 is YYEEEE. With 4 bases clipped from V and 3 bases from J, the junction kept 3 bases outside the gene matches. The CDR3 DNA reads TGTGCCAGCAGCCCCGGGACAGGGGGCTACGAGCAGTACTTC. Protein sequence: CASSPGTGGYEQYF.

The rearrangement links TRBV10-3 to TRBJ1-1, with D possibly being TRBD1 (5 bases). The CDR3 runs to 14 residues. Germline CDR1 and CDR2: ENHRY and SYGVKD. Trimming pared 5 bases from V and 1 base from J, leaving 11 bases between. The CDR3 coding sequence is TGTGCCATCAGTTCTGACAGAAGGAACACTGAAGCTTTCTTT. Residues: CAISSDRRNTEAFF.

V usage is TRBV11-2 and J usage is TRBJ1-2; unclear D gene. Trimming left V 3 bases short and J 7 bases short, with 9 bases between. Germline CDR1 SGHAT, CDR2 FQNNGV. This CDR3 spans 12 amino acids. CDR3 in amino acids: CASSFEGGGYTF. The DNA of the CDR3 is TGTGCCAGCAGCTTTGAGGGCGGTGGCTACACCTTC.

The V call is TRBV29-1, the J call TRBJ1-2, with D tentatively TRBD1 (6 bases). The CDR3 is 13 residues long. Germline CDR1 and CDR2: SQVTM and ANQGSEA. V shed 4 bases and J shed 7 bases, with 16 bases lying between them. The CDR3 DNA is TGCAGCGTTGGCACGAACAGGGCTTCTGGCTACACCTTC. This codes for CSVGTNRASGYTF.

V usage is TRBV28 and J usage is TRBJ1-2; 9 bases match TRBD1. This CDR3 is 14 amino acids long. V lost 4 bases, J lost 7 bases, and 7 bases stayed unmatched. Germline-derived CDR1 and CDR2 are MDHEN and SYDVKM. The CDR3 nucleotides are TGTGCCAGCAGTTCACCGGGACAGGGACTTGGCTACACCTTC. It codes for CASSSPGQGLGYTF.

The genes are TRBV6-5 and TRBJ2-3; D might be TRBD1 (6 bases). Germline CDR1 is MNHEY and CDR2 is SVGAGI. Trimming pared 7 bases from V and 0 bases from J, leaving 14 bases between. The CDR3 spans 15 residues. CDR3 sequence (DNA): TGTGCCAGCACCAGGACAGTATCTAGCACAGATACGCAGTATTTT. Protein: CASTRTVSSTDTQYF.

The genes are TRBV30 and TRBJ1-6, with a possible D match to TRBD1 (5 bases). The CDR3 loop spans 14 amino acids. Trimming left V 2 bases short and J 5 bases short, with 10 bases between. The germline gives CDR1 GTSNPN, CDR2 SVGIG (reference sequence). The CDR3 coding sequence is TGTGCCTGGAGTAAGTTGACAGATAATTCACCCCTCCACTTT. It is translated as CAWSKLTDNSPLHF.

This chain uses TRBV6-5 with TRBJ2-5; 7 bases align to TRBD1. Losses at the gene ends were 6 bases for V and 6 bases for J; bases not matched to a gene: 4. The CDR3 totals 12 residues. Per the germline V gene, CDR1 is MNHEY and CDR2 is SVGAGI. The DNA for the CDR3 is TGTGCCAGCAGGGGACAGTTCAAGACCCAGTACTTC. It is translated as CASRGQFKTQYF.

This clone appeared once. The V call is TRBV10-3, the J call TRBJ2-7; 9 nucleotides match TRBD1. The CDR3 totals 14 residues. The trim removed 6 bases at V and 6 bases at J, leaving 9 bases unmatched. CDR1 is ENHRY and CDR2 is SYGVKD in the germline V gene. CDR3 region: CAIRPPGQGGEQYF. DNA for the CDR3: TGTGCCATCAGGCCACCGGGACAGGGCGGCGAGCAGTACTTC.